This T cell receptor (beta chain) was recorded in a study of blood T cell repertoires in COVID-19. In this sample, this clone turned up once. Germline lookup yields CDR1 SGHDN and CDR2 FVKESK. The length of the CDR3 is 15 residues. J was trimmed by 4 bases and V by 0 bases; bases with no gene match: 5. Assay: immunoSEQ multiplex PCR; the TCRdb copy retains only in-frame clones and omits some. The sample consists of approximately 150,000 clones, approximately 82% of them appearing once. The sequenced material came from PBMCs or T cells enriched from blood (not recorded which). The clonotype comes from a man aged 45-60 years who had recovered from COVID-19. The chain combines TRBV14 with TRBJ1-1; 7 bases line up with TRBD1. CDR3 residues: CASSQDEQGSTEAFF. The CDR3 bases are TGTGCCAGCAGCCAAGATGAACAGGGGTCCACTGAAGCTTTCTTT.